One sample yielded the 9 T cell receptor beta chains listed below, sequenced in a study of blood T cells in healthy people across ages. Alongside a J-beta primer mix, a sample-barcoded 5' primer served in a second PCR lasting about 7 to 12 cycles. In TCRdb, the 5' RACE reads were re-called with MiXCR into one record per CDR3 protein. Of about 1.8 million distinct CDR3 sequences listed, approximately 50% are singletons. Specimen: blood. The receptors shown here come from a woman aged 40 to 49 in good health.

This clonotype was seen a few times. The junction does not match germline at one end; this may be a read error. The rearrangement uses TRBV7-2 and TRBJ1-2; no definite D call. Germline-derived CDR1 and CDR2 are SGHTA and FQGNSA. This CDR3 has 12 amino acids. The CDR3: CASSQGSGGYTF. In DNA, the CDR3 is TGCGCCAGCAGCCAAGGCAGTGGGGGCTACACCTTC.

The J gene is TRBJ1-4, the V gene TRBV5-1, with 7 bases fitting TRBD1. This CDR3 is built from 15 residues. CDR1 is SGHRS, CDR2 YFSETQ, per germline. V lost 0 bases to trimming and J lost 13 bases; unmatched junction nucleotides: 12. The CDR3 protein is CASSLVTGVTGGLFF. The CDR3 nucleotides are TGCGCCAGCAGCTTGGTTACAGGGGTAACTGGGGGACTGTTTTTT.

The chain joins TRBV7-2 to TRBJ2-7; the D is unclear. There are 15 residues in the CDR3. Per the germline V gene, CDR1 is SGHTA and CDR2 is FQGNSA. Trimming removed 3 bases from V and 3 bases from J, with 15 bases in between. The DNA of the CDR3 is TGTGCCAGCAGCTTGTCCCCCGGGTCCCTCTACGAGCAGTACTTC. Its translation: CASSLSPGSLYEQYF.

The genes are TRBV5-1 and TRBJ2-7; tentatively, D is TRBD1 or TRBD2 (5 bases each). V gave up 7 bases and J gave up 0 bases, with 17 bases separating them. In germline, CDR1 is SGHRS, CDR2 YFSETQ. The CDR3 has 15 residues. In DNA form, the CDR3 reads TGCGCCAGCCTGGTGGGACGGGACGGCTCCTACGAGCAGTACTTC. Translating gives CASLVGRDGSYEQYF.

A few counts support this clonotype. The CDR3 DNA reads as TGTGCCAGCAGCTTACAAGCGGCCGGCCTTACCAGGGAGACCCAGTACTTC. As protein: CASSLQAAGLTRETQYF. This rearrangement joins TRBV7-9 to TRBJ2-5, with D maybe TRBD2 (5 bases). Looked up from germline, CDR1 is SEHNR and CDR2 is FQNEAQ (reference sequence). With 2 bases removed from V and 5 bases from J, the gap between germline ends came to 21 bases. The CDR3 runs to 17 residues.

The chain joins TRBV7-9 to TRBJ1-4; D not resolved. The CDR3 has 15 residues. Germline V gene data show CDR1 as SEHNR and CDR2 as FQNEAQ (reference sequence). Trimming took 5 bases from V and 0 from J, leaving 10 bases between them. CDR3 in DNA: TGTGCCAGCAGCCTTCTCGGGCCAACTAATGAAAAACTGTTTTTT. This gives the protein CASSLLGPTNEKLFF.

V and J are TRBV7-2 and TRBJ1-2; 11 bases fit TRBD1. The CDR3 has 17 residues. Looked up from germline, CDR1 is SGHTA and CDR2 is FQGNSA. V gave up 5 bases and J gave up 4 bases; unmatched junction bases: 12. This CDR3 reads CASSPGQGAFPAYGYTF. For the CDR3, the DNA is TGTGCCAGCAGCCCTGGACAGGGGGCCTTTCCAGCCTATGGCTACACCTTC.

This chain connects TRBV6-6 to TRBJ2-5, with D perhaps matching TRBD1 (5 bases). Per the germline V gene, CDR1 is MNHNY and CDR2 is SVGAGI (reference sequence). Trimming removed 5 bases at V and 4 bases at J, with 20 bases between. The CDR3 contains 16 residues. As DNA, the CDR3 is TGTGCCAGCAGTGGTCCGACAGTCTCAATCGCAGAGACCCAGTACTTC. Translated, it gives CASSGPTVSIAETQYF.

V is TRBV3-1 and J is TRBJ2-5, with TRBD2 identical over 10 bases. CDR3 size: 15 residues. Germline V gives CDR1 LGHDT, CDR2 YNNKEL (reference sequence). The J segment lost 5 bases and the V segment lost 5 bases, leaving 8 bases of the junction unmatched. CDR3 protein: CASSVERGGWETQYF. CDR3 DNA sequence: TGTGCCAGCAGCGTCGAGCGGGGGGGCTGGGAGACCCAGTACTTC.